These 22 T cell receptor beta chains came from one sample sequenced in a study of T-cell reconstitution after alpha-beta-depleted transplantation in children. Unique molecular identifiers featured in how the TCRbeta library was prepared. TCRdb redid the calling of the PCR reads with MiXCR, one entry per CDR3 protein. The top ten clones hold 10% of a sample with approximately 110,000 distinct CDR3 sequences, around 23% of them seen once. The specimen comprised PBMCs, mostly from graft donor cells, sampled 180 days after TCRalphabeta/CD19-depleted stem cell transplant. The receptors were sampled from a male patient aged 2 to 9 who had a stem cell transplant for chronic granulomatous disease, so the T cells may come from the graft donor.

This clonotype was observed a few times. CDR3 in DNA: TGCAGTGCTAGTGGTCAGCGGGGGTCTTACAATGAGCAGTTCTTC. This codes for CSASGQRGSYNEQFF. This chain uses TRBV20-1 with TRBJ2-1, with TRBD2 identical over 8 bases. V gave up 3 bases and J gave up 4 bases; unmatched junction bases: 8. Looked up from germline, CDR1 is DFQATT and CDR2 is SNEGSKA (reference sequence). The CDR3 consists of 15 residues.

This clonotype was seen more than once but under ten times. The chain joins TRBV5-1 to TRBJ2-7; 7 bases agree with TRBD2. From germline, CDR1 is SGHRS and CDR2 YFSETQ. This CDR3 contains 14 residues. Germline trimming cut 5 bases from V and 2 bases from J; bases unmatched to any gene: 7. CDR3 sequence (DNA): TGCGCCAGCAGTCAGCGGGGACTACCCTACGAGCAGTACTTC. It codes for CASSQRGLPYEQYF.

Comments on this clonotype: A much larger clone differs by one base, so this may be a read error. The chain joins TRBV11-1 to TRBJ2-1; TRBD1 matches 9 bases. The CDR3 is 18 amino acids. Germline V gene lookup returns CDR1 SGHAT and CDR2 FQDESV (reference sequence). CDR3 DNA sequence: TGTTCCAGCAGCTTATGTTGTCGGGACAGGGATTCCTACAATGAGCAGTTCTTC. It translates to CSSSLCCRDRDSYNEQFF. Full variable domain (rest looked up from reference TRBV11-1 and TRBJ2-1): EAEVAQSPRYKITEKSQAVAFWCDPISGHATLYWYRQILGQGPELLVQFQDESVVDDSQLPKDRFSAERLKGVDSTLKIQPAELGDSAMYLCSSSLCCRDRDSYNEQFFGPGTRLTVL.

This clonotype showed up many times. This chain connects TRBV29-1 to TRBJ2-3; TRBD1 matches at 11 bases. J was trimmed by 6 bases and V by 4 bases; bases with no gene match: 3. Germline V gene data show CDR1 as SQVTM and CDR2 as ANQGSEA. This CDR3 has 13 residues. The CDR3 nucleotides are TGCAGCGTTGGGGACAGGGGGTCCGATACGCAGTATTTT. Encoded protein: CSVGDRGSDTQYF.

This sequence joins TRBV27 and TRBJ2-5, with 10 bases that match TRBD1. The V gene's germline CDR1 is MNHEY and CDR2 SMNVEV (reference sequence). The trim removed 6 bases at V and 5 bases at J, leaving 6 bases unmatched. CDR3 length: 14 amino acids. The CDR3 DNA follows: TGTGCCAGCAGAATGACAGGGGGCTGGGAGACCCAGTACTTC. Amino acid sequence: CASRMTGGWETQYF.

The rearrangement uses TRBV7-2 and TRBJ2-3; D is ambiguous. Trimming took 1 base from V and 6 from J, leaving 8 bases between them. Germline V lookup: CDR1 SGHTA, CDR2 FQGNSA. This CDR3 is 13 amino acids long. The CDR3 sequence: CASSLVSWDTQYF. The CDR3 coding sequence is TGTGCCAGCAGCTTAGTGTCCTGGGATACGCAGTATTTT.

This chain uses TRBV9 with TRBJ1-1; D remains unclear. V was clipped by 4 bases and J by 1 base, with 11 bases between them. Germline V gene lookup returns CDR1 SGDLS and CDR2 YYNGEE. There are 14 residues in the CDR3. CDR3 amino acids: CASSRGQRNTEAFF. In DNA, the CDR3 is TGTGCCAGCAGCCGGGGTCAGAGGAACACTGAAGCTTTCTTT.

V gene TRBV5-1 combines with J gene TRBJ2-7, with TRBD2 identical over 7 bases. Germline loops: CDR1 SGHRS, CDR2 YFSETQ. V was clipped by 0 bases and J by 9 bases; unmatched bases: 12. There are 15 residues in the CDR3. The CDR3 is CASSLALLRRELQYF. The DNA for the CDR3 is TGCGCCAGCAGCTTGGCCCTCCTCCGGCGGGAGCTGCAGTACTTC.

The sample holds many counts of this clonotype. The junction shows a germline mismatch at one end, possibly a read error. The J gene is TRBJ1-2, the V gene TRBV12-3 or TRBV12-4; D is unclear. The CDR3 covers 8 residues. Here the CDR3 DNA reads TGTGCCAGCACCCCTGCGTACTTC. Translation gives CASTPAYF.

This chain links TRBV5-1 with TRBJ2-7; TRBD1 or TRBD2 may be the D gene (5 bases each). The CDR3 spans 16 residues. V lost 0 bases and J 0 bases, leaving 13 bases between the germline ends. Germline assignment: CDR1 SGHRS and CDR2 YFSETQ. CDR3 sequence (DNA): TGCGCCAGCAGCTTGGGGACCGGGACGGTCTCCTACGAGCAGTACTTC. Its protein is CASSLGTGTVSYEQYF.

Many counts were recorded for this clonotype. The gene calls are TRBV29-1 and TRBJ1-6; D is unresolved. The ends were cut back, 4 bases at V and 6 bases at J, with 7 bases in the middle. CDR3 length: 12 amino acids. Per germline, CDR1 SQVTM and CDR2 ANQGSEA. The CDR3 protein is CSVGDVNSPLHF. The CDR3 region has the DNA TGCAGCGTTGGAGATGTTAATTCACCCCTCCACTTT.

This clonotype was counted ten times or more. V gene TRBV14 combines with J gene TRBJ2-7, with a possible D match to TRBD1 (5 bases). The CDR3 extends over 17 amino acids. The V gene lost 1 base and the J gene lost 0 bases, with 16 bases spanning the gap. Germline CDR1 and CDR2: SGHDN and FVKESK. CDR3 bases: TGTGCCAGCAGCCAAGGGCAGGGCGGCCTCCTCTCCTACGAGCAGTACTTC. Translated, it gives CASSQGQGGLLSYEQYF. The entire variable domain, with the rest obtained from reference TRBV14 and TRBJ2-7, is as follows: EAGVTQFPSHSVIEKGQTVTLRCDPISGHDNLYWYRRVMGKEIKFLLHFVKESKQDESGMPNNRFLAERTGGTYSTLKVQPAELEDSGVYFCASSQGQGGLLSYEQYFGPGTRLTVT.

This clonotype came up many times. This rearrangement joins TRBV12-3 or TRBV12-4 to TRBJ2-5; D is possibly TRBD1 (6 bases). CDR3 length: 15 amino acids. The V end was cut by 10 bases, the J end by 4 bases, with 22 bases between. CDR3 sequence reads: CATAVGTGSRETQYF. CDR3 in DNA: TGTGCCACCGCCGTTGGAACAGGGTCGCGAGAGACCCAGTACTTC.

This clonotype was observed at least ten times. The chain couples TRBV12-3 or TRBV12-4 to TRBJ1-2; 10 bases line up with TRBD1. This CDR3 has 16 amino acids. V lost 3 bases and J lost 3; bases outside the gene matches: 7. The CDR3 DNA reads as TGTGCCAGCAGTTTTCGAACCGGGACAGGGGACTATGGCTACACCTTC. Translating it yields CASSFRTGTGDYGYTF.

V is TRBV7-6 and J is TRBJ2-2; D may be TRBD2 (6 bases). The CDR3 contains 19 residues. Per germline, CDR1 SGHVS and CDR2 FNYEAQ. Trimming removed 3 bases from V and 6 bases from J, with 26 bases in between. The CDR3 region is CASSFPRWDAGKEAGELFF. CDR3 bases: TGTGCCAGCAGCTTCCCCCGTTGGGACGCGGGAAAGGAGGCCGGGGAGCTGTTTTTT.

This chain links TRBV15 with TRBJ2-3; 10 bases line up with TRBD2. Germline CDR1 is LNHNV and CDR2 is YYDKDF (reference sequence). V trimming: 3 bases; J trimming: 5 bases; junction bases outside the gene matches: 14. CDR3 length: 18 residues. The CDR3 nucleotides are TGTGCCACCAGCAGGAGATGGGGAAGCGGGAGGGCTGGAGATACGCAGTATTTT. Amino acids: CATSRRWGSGRAGDTQYF.

This clonotype was seen a few times. The CDR3 carries no conserved terminal phenylalanine or tryptophan, so it likely arises from a read error. No DNA is shown, since the ends of the CDR3 on it are uncertain; the CDR3 is the one TCRdb lists. This chain uses TRBV29-1 with TRBJ2-3; TRBD1 is the table's D call, not checked against the DNA. The CDR3 length equals 8 residues, ends included. From germline, CDR1 is SQVTM and CDR2 ANQGSEA. The CDR3: CSVDRDSP.

This clonotype was counted a few times. DNA of the CDR3: TGCAGCGTTCGGGCGGGAGGGCAAGGGAATACGCAGTATTTT. Encoded protein: CSVRAGGQGNTQYF. The chain uses TRBV29-1 and TRBJ2-3, with 9 positions matching TRBD2. The CDR3 has 14 residues. Germline values: CDR1 SQVTM, CDR2 ANQGSEA. Trimming at V came to 5 bases and at J to 7 bases, leaving 10 bases not matched to a gene.

The chain has TRBV5-4 and TRBJ2-1; 10 bases are shared with TRBD1. The V segment lost 0 bases and the J segment 6 bases; nucleotides outside the gene matches: 6. The CDR3 loop spans 16 amino acids. CDR1 is SGHNT and CDR2 is YYREEE in the germline V gene (reference sequence). DNA of the CDR3: TGTGCCAGCAGCTTGGCAGGAGACAGGGGGCGCAATGAGCAGTTCTTC. This encodes CASSLAGDRGRNEQFF.

This clonotype has a count of ten or more. The chain combines TRBV20-1 with TRBJ2-1, with TRBD2 matching over 9 bases. CDR3 length: 16 residues. V dropped 3 bases and J dropped 2; count of bases not matched to a gene: 8. Germline V gene sequence: CDR1 DFQATT, CDR2 SNEGSKA (reference sequence). CDR3 coding DNA: TGCAGTGCTAGTTCCGGGACTAGCCGAGCCTACAATGAGCAGTTCTTC. Amino acids: CSASSGTSRAYNEQFF.

This clonotype has a count of ten or more. The chain links TRBV12-3 or TRBV12-4 to TRBJ1-2; 9 nucleotides match TRBD1. This CDR3 spans 14 amino acids. V lost 5 bases to trimming and J lost 8 bases; unmatched junction nucleotides: 9. The CDR3 is CASSITGTGQGYTF. CDR3 in DNA: TGTGCCAGCAGTATCACCGGGACAGGGCAAGGCTACACCTTC.

This clonotype was seen more than once but under ten times. The CDR3 DNA reads TGCAGTGCTAGACCTGGCAGGGGAGGAGAGACCCAGTACTTC. Residues: CSARPGRGGETQYF. The chain joins TRBV20-1 to TRBJ2-5; either TRBD1 or TRBD2 may supply D (6 bases each). Deletions cut 2 bases from V and 4 bases from J, with 14 bases between. The CDR3 sequence is 14 residues long. Germline V gene sequence: CDR1 DFQATT, CDR2 SNEGSKA (reference sequence).